Presented here are 20 T cell receptor beta chains from one specimen sequenced in a study of CD8 T cells in Susac syndrome. Random hexamers primed reverse transcription of about 0.5 to 1 ug RNA. TCRdb reprocessed the immunoSEQ multiplex PCR reads via MiXCR and lists one record per CDR3 protein. The top ten clones hold 0.28% of a sample with 95,000 to 150,000 distinct CDR3 sequences, around 94% of them seen once. Sequences were obtained from CD8+ T cells from PBMCs. These receptors were collected from a human donor with Susac syndrome.

This clonotype appeared a single time. The chain combines TRBV7-8 with TRBJ2-7, with D perhaps matching TRBD1 (5 bases). The ends were cut back, 4 bases at V and 4 bases at J, with 14 bases in the middle. Looked up from germline, CDR1 is SGHVS and CDR2 is FQNEAQ. The CDR3 covers 14 residues. In DNA, the CDR3 is TGTGCCAGCAGCTCGACAACTCAGGGTTACGAGCAGTACTTC. Amino acid sequence: CASSSTTQGYEQYF.

The chain employs TRBV9 and TRBJ1-5, with TRBD1 as a possible D gene (5 bases). CDR1 and CDR2 from the germline V gene are SGDLS and YYNGEE. V was shortened by 2 bases and J by 4 bases, with 13 bases between the two germline ends. This CDR3 contains 15 residues. CDR3 region: CASSVGTLPNQPQHF. DNA for the CDR3: TGTGCCAGCAGCGTCGGGACTCTACCGAATCAGCCCCAGCATTTT. Drawing the rest from reference TRBV9 and TRBJ1-5, the complete variable domain is DSGVTQTPKHLITATGQRVTLRCSPRSGDLSVYWYQQSLDQGLQFLIQYYNGEERAKGNILERFSAQQFPDLHSELNLSSLELGDSALYFCASSVGTLPNQPQHFGDGTRLSIL.

The chain couples TRBV4-1 to TRBJ1-2; possibly TRBD1 for D (6 bases). CDR3 length: 14 residues. Germline CDR1 reads MGHRA; CDR2 reads YSYEKL. The V end was cut by 3 bases, the J end by 3 bases, with 11 bases between. In DNA form, the CDR3 reads TGCGCCAGCAGCCACCGGGACACCGACTATGGCTACACCTTC. It translates to CASSHRDTDYGYTF.

This chain connects TRBV12-5 to TRBJ2-1; 11 bases line up with TRBD2. The CDR3 is 16 amino acids. Germline trimming cut 7 bases from V and 2 bases from J; bases unmatched to any gene: 7. The germline V gene encodes CDR1 LGHNT and CDR2 FRNRAP. The CDR3 is CASAGLAVGAYNEQFF. CDR3 in DNA: TGTGCTAGTGCGGGACTAGCGGTGGGTGCCTACAATGAGCAGTTCTTC.

This chain joins TRBV25-1 and TRBJ1-2, with D unresolved. CDR1 is MGHDK and CDR2 is SYGVNS in the germline V gene. The CDR3 contains 14 residues. Trimming cost V 4 bases and J 2 bases, with 11 bases left between them. CDR3 region: CASSGTQINYGYTF. CDR3 in DNA: TGTGCCAGCAGTGGGACCCAAATCAACTATGGCTACACCTTC.

The chain links TRBV29-1 to TRBJ2-1; D is unresolved. Germline loops: CDR1 SQVTM, CDR2 ANQGSEA. The CDR3 extends over 13 amino acids. V was cut by 3 bases and J by 6 bases, with 12 bases left in between. CDR3 nucleotide sequence: TGCAGCGTTGACTGGGCCAGCCGCAATGAGCAGTTCTTC. Translated, it gives CSVDWASRNEQFF.

This clonotype showed up just a few times. This rearrangement joins TRBV27 to TRBJ2-7; TRBD2 is a possible D gene (5 bases). The CDR3 is 12 amino acids. Germline loops: CDR1 MNHEY, CDR2 SMNVEV (reference sequence). V lost 3 bases and J lost 4, with 7 bases in between. The CDR3 sequence is CASSFPGYEQYF. For the CDR3, the DNA is TGTGCCAGCAGTTTCCCGGGGTACGAGCAGTACTTC.

The rearrangement joins TRBV11-2 to TRBJ2-7; D unclear. Germline-derived CDR1 and CDR2 are SGHAT and FQNNGV. The germline V and J ends were trimmed by 1 base and 3 bases, with 10 bases remaining between them. The CDR3 has 14 amino acids. The CDR3 DNA is TGTGCCAGCAGCTTAGTTGGCAGTGTCTACGAGCAGTACTTC. Translating it yields CASSLVGSVYEQYF.

The chain is built from TRBV13 and TRBJ1-6; 11 nucleotides align to TRBD1. The CDR3 totals 19 residues. V shed 4 bases, J shed 9 bases, and the junction held 17 bases outside the gene matches. Germline values: CDR1 PRHDT, CDR2 FYEKMQ (reference sequence). Here the CDR3 reads CASSSPGQGVSLMVSPLHF. The CDR3 DNA reads TGTGCCAGCAGCTCACCGGGACAGGGGGTTAGCCTTATGGTTTCACCCCTCCACTTT.

V is TRBV29-1 and J is TRBJ2-5, with D perhaps assigned TRBD1 or TRBD2 (6 bases each). Germline V lookup: CDR1 SQVTM, CDR2 ANQGSEA. V was cut by 6 bases and J by 4 bases, with 15 bases left in between. This CDR3 is 13 amino acids long. The CDR3 DNA reads TGCAGCGTGGAGGGGGGTCGTTTAGAGACCCAGTACTTC. Residues: CSVEGGRLETQYF.

The table lists this clonotype with a count of one. The J gene is TRBJ2-2, the V gene TRBV2; 8 bases align to TRBD2. Germline V gives CDR1 SNHLY, CDR2 FYNNEI. V shed 8 bases, J shed 6 bases, and the junction held 2 bases outside the gene matches. CDR3 length: 12 residues. CDR3 DNA sequence: TGTGCCAGCGACGGGGGGGCCGGGGAGCTGTTTTTT. Protein product: CASDGGAGELFF.

V gene TRBV6-8 combines with J gene TRBJ1-6; D is possibly TRBD1 (5 bases). This CDR3 comprises 17 residues. CDR1 MNHGY and CDR2 SAAAGT come from the germline V gene. With 7 bases removed from V and 0 bases from J, the gap between germline ends came to 16 bases. The CDR3 reads CASKVAGTGSYNSPLHF. For the CDR3, the DNA is TGTGCCAGCAAGGTGGCCGGGACGGGCTCCTATAATTCACCCCTCCACTTT.

The chain uses TRBV19 and TRBJ1-2; TRBD1 is a possible D gene (6 bases). Trimming removed 5 bases from V and 3 bases from J, with 10 bases in between. The germline gives CDR1 LNHDA, CDR2 SQIVND (reference sequence). This CDR3 has 13 amino acids. This chain's CDR3 is CASSSTGYYGYTF. The CDR3 DNA reads TGTGCCAGTAGTTCAACAGGGTACTATGGCTACACCTTC.

In this sample, this clonotype turned up once. The genes are TRBV15 and TRBJ2-2; D tentatively reads TRBD1 or TRBD2 (5 bases each). Per the germline V gene, CDR1 is LNHNV and CDR2 is YYDKDF (reference sequence). The CDR3 is made up of 17 amino acids. Between the trimmed V and J ends, which lost 0 bases and 6 bases, there was a span of 17 bases. CDR3 nucleotide sequence: TGTGCCACCAGCAGAGATCGGGACCTACTTGGGGCCGGGGAGCTGTTTTTT. Encoded protein: CATSRDRDLLGAGELFF.

CDR3 region: CASSLAGRYTEAFF. CDR3 DNA: TGTGCCAGCAGCCTAGCCGGGAGATACACTGAAGCTTTCTTT. The chain joins TRBV5-6 to TRBJ1-1; D is unclear. Trimming cost V 4 bases and J 3 bases, with 13 bases left between them. This CDR3 contains 14 residues. Germline V gene data show CDR1 as SGHDT and CDR2 as YYEEEE.

J is TRBJ2-7 and V is TRBV5-6; no clear D. Germline V gene lookup returns CDR1 SGHDT and CDR2 YYEEEE. The CDR3 is 14 amino acids. The V and J ends lost 0 bases and 0 bases respectively, with 7 bases between them. CDR3 in amino acids: CASSLEHLSYEQYF. The CDR3 DNA is TGTGCCAGCAGCTTGGAACACCTCTCCTACGAGCAGTACTTC.

This rearrangement joins TRBV4-1 to TRBJ2-2; 8 nucleotides match TRBD1. There are 16 residues in the CDR3. Germline CDR1 MGHRA, CDR2 YSYEKL. V lost 4 bases, J lost 7 bases, and 11 bases stayed unmatched. The CDR3 protein is CASSLADRERVGELFF. The CDR3 DNA reads as TGCGCCAGCAGCCTAGCGGACAGGGAAAGGGTCGGGGAGCTGTTTTTT.

This clonotype occurred a few times. The chain has TRBV11-3 and TRBJ2-1; D uncertain. V was shortened by 3 bases and J by 6 bases, with 3 bases between the two germline ends. CDR1 SGHNT and CDR2 YENEEA come from the germline V gene. The CDR3 runs to 11 residues. This CDR3 reads CASSFGNEQFF. In nucleotides, the CDR3 is TGTGCCAGCAGCTTTGGCAATGAGCAGTTCTTC.

The rearrangement joins TRBV3-1 to TRBJ2-1; TRBD2 agrees at 10 bases. This CDR3 region has 15 residues. The trim removed 3 bases at V and 8 bases at J, leaving 7 bases unmatched. Per the germline V gene, CDR1 is LGHDT and CDR2 is YNNKEL (reference sequence). The CDR3 region is CASSHPSGGHYEQFF. For the CDR3, the DNA is TGTGCCAGCAGCCACCCTAGCGGGGGCCACTATGAGCAGTTCTTC.

The CDR3 coding sequence is TGTGCCACCAGTGCCCGGGAAGGACAGTTGAACACCGGGGAGCTGTTTTTT. Its translation: CATSAREGQLNTGELFF. The V gene is TRBV24-1, the J gene TRBJ2-2, with TRBD1 as a possible D gene (6 bases). This CDR3 comprises 17 residues. Germline V gene data show CDR1 as KGHDR and CDR2 as SFDVKD. V lost 5 bases, J lost 1 base, and 16 bases lay in between.